This T cell receptor beta chain was sequenced during a study of long-term antiretroviral therapy in people with HIV. Runs used v3.0 of the immunoSEQ assay and were done at survey level. Produced via immunoSEQ multiplex PCR; TCRdb's table is partial and in-frame only. The repertoire holds 14,000 or so clones, about 80% seen once, with around 21% in the top ten. CDR3 size: 16 residues. The J segment lost 2 bases and the V segment lost 4 bases, leaving 10 bases of the junction unmatched. The germline V gene has CDR1 MNHEY and CDR2 SMNVEV (reference sequence). This sequence joins TRBV27 and TRBJ2-7, with 8 bases lining up with TRBD2. The clonotype comes from a man in his forties or fifties with HIV. The sequenced sample was unsorted PBMCs, obtained 1.3 years before starting antiretroviral therapy. CDR3 loop: CASSSPPRGGTYEQYF. The CDR3 DNA reads as TGTGCCAGCAGTTCACCCCCTCGGGGGGGGACCTACGAGCAGTACTTC.